Listed below are T cell receptor beta chains from one sample, sequenced in a study of T-cell memory formation after mild COVID-19. MiXCR, run by TCRdb on the 5' RACE reads, gives a single entry per CDR3 protein. There are roughly 16,000 distinct CDR3 sequences in the sample; approximately 20% occur only once, and 60% lies in the top ten. Sequencing was performed on PBMCs or a T cell subset sorted from them (not recorded which). These receptor sequences come from a man aged 18 to 30 who had mild COVID-19 (a few samples of this study predate the infection). Cell type and time point are not known. Each CDR3 is given with its conserved first and last residue. The D gene is left open where the match is weak. Size is stated for part of the rows, as once, few or many counts, or as a class when the clone is expanded.

CDR3nt	CDR3aa	v_gene	d_gene	j_gene	abundance	len
TGTGCCAGCAGCCAAGACGGGACAGGGGGAGAGACCCAGTACTTC	CASSQDGTGGETQYF	TRBV3-1	TRBD1	TRBJ2-5	NA	15
TGTGCCAGCAGAAGGGCCGCAAAAGTCTACTTC	CASRRAAKVYF	TRBV25-1	NA	TRBJ2-4	many	11
TGTGCCACCAGCCGACGGGAGGGGGGACAAGAGACCCAGTACTTC	CATSRREGGQETQYF	TRBV15	TRBD2	TRBJ2-5	many	15
TGTGCCAGCAGCGCTAGAGGCTACGAGCAGTACTTC	CASSARGYEQYF	TRBV6-1	NA	TRBJ2-7	few	12
TGCGCCAGCAGCCAAGTTAACCGACATGGCTACACCTTC	CASSQVNRHGYTF	TRBV4-1	NA	TRBJ1-2	many	13
TGTGCCACCAGTCGACGTAATGGGGGTTCGGATGAGCAGTTCTTC	CATSRRNGGSDEQFF	TRBV24-1	NA	TRBJ2-1	many	15
TGCGCCAGCAGCTTGGTATCCCTAAACTATGGCTACACCTTC	CASSLVSLNYGYTF	TRBV5-1	NA	TRBJ1-2	NA	14
TGCGCCAGCAGCCAAGATAGGACCCTACCTAACTATGGCTACACCTTC	CASSQDRTLPNYGYTF	TRBV4-3	NA	TRBJ1-2	NA	16
TGTGCCAGCAGCGGGGACTCCGAGCAGTACTTC	CASSGDSEQYF	TRBV5-5	NA	TRBJ2-7	NA	11
TGCAGTGCTAGAGCAGTGGGACAGAACTCTGGGGCCAACGTCCTGACTTTC	CSARAVGQNSGANVLTF	TRBV20-1	TRBD1	TRBJ2-6	many	17
TGCGCCAGCAGCTTGTGGCAGGGTGGTTCAGATACGCAGTATTTT	CASSLWQGGSDTQYF	TRBV5-1	NA	TRBJ2-3	NA	15
TGCGCCAGCAGCTTTACGGCTGAATACAATGAGCAGTTCTTC	CASSFTAEYNEQFF	TRBV5-1	NA	TRBJ2-1	NA	14
TGTGCCAGCAGCAGTACCCAGGGATCCCTATACAATGAGCAGTTCTTC	CASSSTQGSLYNEQFF	TRBV6-5	NA	TRBJ2-1	many	16
TGTGCCAGCAGTTTCCTTAACGGGGACCAACAGGGAGAGGTTCAGTACTTC	CASSFLNGDQQGEVQYF	TRBV28	NA	TRBJ2-4	NA	17
TGCGCCAGCAGCCAAGATTGGGTCCTAGCGGGGGTAGATACGCAGTATTTT	CASSQDWVLAGVDTQYF	TRBV4-3	TRBD2	TRBJ2-3	few	17
TGTGCCAGCAGTTATCTGGGATCTACCGGGGAGCTGTTTTTT	CASSYLGSTGELFF	TRBV6-2/TRBV6-3	NA	TRBJ2-2	NA	14
TGTGCCAGCAGTTACTCTATAGGGACAGGGTTTTTAAGAGCTTTCTTT	CASSYSIGTGFLRAFF	TRBV6-5	TRBD1	TRBJ1-1	NA	16
TGTGCCGGCAACAGGGGGCGTACTGAAGCTTTCTTT	CAGNRGRTEAFF	TRBV7-2	TRBD1	TRBJ1-1	NA	12
TGTGCCACCAGTGATAACGGCAGCGAGCAGTACTTC	CATSDNGSEQYF	TRBV24-1	NA	TRBJ2-7	many	12
TGTGCCAGCAGCCCCGACAGGAAGCTATACAATGAGCAGTTCTTC	CASSPDRKLYNEQFF	TRBV7-9	NA	TRBJ2-1	many	15
TGTGCCAGCAGAGGCTGGTCACCCCTCCACTTT	CASRGWSPLHF	TRBV6-2/TRBV6-3	NA	TRBJ1-6	many	11
TGTGCCAGCAGCTTGTTACCGGGGGGCTCTAACTATGGCTACACCTTC	CASSLLPGGSNYGYTF	TRBV7-8	NA	TRBJ1-2	NA	16
TGCGCCAGCAGCCGCGCGGGGAGTGAAAAACTGTTTTTT	CASSRAGSEKLFF	TRBV4-1	NA	TRBJ1-4	few	13
TGTGCCATCAGTGGGTTTCTAGCGGGGAGCACAGATACGCAGTATTTT	CAISGFLAGSTDTQYF	TRBV10-3	TRBD2	TRBJ2-3	many	16
TGTGCCAGCAGCGTCGGGATGGCCAAAAACATTCAGTACTTC	CASSVGMAKNIQYF	TRBV7-8	NA	TRBJ2-4	NA	14
TGCGCCAGCAGCTTGGTCGAACGGGGGGTGACCTACAATGAGCAGTTCTTC	CASSLVERGVTYNEQFF	TRBV5-1	TRBD2	TRBJ2-1	many	17
TGCGCCAGCAGCCAACTAGGACTAGCGTTGACCGGGGAGCTGTTTTTT	CASSQLGLALTGELFF	TRBV4-3	TRBD2	TRBJ2-2	many	16
TGCGCCAGCAGCTTGGCCGGGACCCCCGGGGAGCTGTTTTTT	CASSLAGTPGELFF	TRBV5-1	NA	TRBJ2-2	many	14
TGTGCCAGCACGTTTACCGGGACTCCTTATGGCTACACCTTC	CASTFTGTPYGYTF	TRBV5-5	NA	TRBJ1-2	few	14
TGCGCCAGCAGCCAAGCGGTGATAGGTTCCTACGAGCAGTACTTC	CASSQAVIGSYEQYF	TRBV4-3	NA	TRBJ2-7	NA	15
TGCAGTGCCACGCGGACAGGGGCCATAAATCAGCCCCAGCATTTT	CSATRTGAINQPQHF	TRBV20-1	TRBD1	TRBJ1-5	few	15
TGCAGTGCTAGAGAGATGAGCAATGAGCAGTTCTTC	CSAREMSNEQFF	TRBV20-1	NA	TRBJ2-1	many	12
TGTGCCAGCAGCCAAGATTGGGAGACCCAGTACTTC	CASSQDWETQYF	TRBV3-1	NA	TRBJ2-5	many	12
TGCAGTGCTATACCGGGACAAACGGTGGAGCAGTACTTC	CSAIPGQTVEQYF	TRBV20-1	NA	TRBJ2-7	NA	13
TGCGCCAGCAGCTTGGATGTTGACGAGCAGTACTTC	CASSLDVDEQYF	TRBV5-1	NA	TRBJ2-7	many	12
TGTGCCACCAGCAGGTCCACAGGGGTTTTGGATACGCAGTATTTT	CATSRSTGVLDTQYF	TRBV15	TRBD1	TRBJ2-3	many	15
TGTGCCAGCAGCGTAGTCGCAGCCGGGGGCTTCTCCTACAATGAGCAGTTCTTC	CASSVVAAGGFSYNEQFF	TRBV9	NA	TRBJ2-1	many	18
TGCGCCAGCACCCGGGACAGGGCCACCGGGGAGCTGTTTTTT	CASTRDRATGELFF	TRBV10-1	TRBD1	TRBJ2-2	NA	14
TGTGCCAGCAGCCAAGGAATTGTGGGTTGGTCACCCCTCCACTTT	CASSQGIVGWSPLHF	TRBV14	NA	TRBJ1-6	NA	15
TGTGCCAGCAGCAAGGGGGTGCGGGGGGCCAACGTCCTGACTTTC	CASSKGVRGANVLTF	TRBV7-2	NA	TRBJ2-6	few	15
TGTGCCAGCAGCTTAACGGACCCCCTTAGCGCCTTC	CASSLTDPLSAF	TRBV7-3	NA	TRBJ1-2	many	12
TGTGCCAGCAGCTTTTCTCCGTACAATGAGCAGTTCTTC	CASSFSPYNEQFF	TRBV7-6	NA	TRBJ2-1	few	13
TGTGCCAGCAGTCCCCCCGGCGGGGGGGCTAACGGGGAGCTGTTTTTT	CASSPPGGGANGELFF	TRBV12-3/TRBV12-4	TRBD2	TRBJ2-2	many	16